This TCR beta chain is drawn from a study of cytomegalovirus exposure and HLA in healthy donors. Broader study findings: In vitro work confirmed that a few CMV-associated chains recognize CMV antigens.

Produced via immunoSEQ multiplex PCR; TCRdb's table is partial and in-frame only. Of about 110,000 clones listed, roughly 90% are singletons. As for this clone: Its specificity is unknown.

This CDR3 is built from 15 residues. The germline CDR1 and CDR2 sequences are SNHLY and FYNNEI. V dropped 7 bases and J dropped 1 base, with 16 bases sitting between them. Among the 120 subjects of the validation cohort, separate from the approximately 670-subject first cohort, were the donors. Sequenced: PBMCs. This receptor was taken from a woman between 18 and 29 years old in good health and CMV-seronegative. This chain joins TRBV2 and TRBJ1-2; D might be TRBD1 (5 bases). CDR3 in amino acids: CASTPRDRLNYGYTF. The DNA of the CDR3 is TGTGCCAGCACCCCCCGAGACAGACTTAACTATGGCTACACCTTC. Looking up the rest from reference TRBV2 and TRBJ1-2 gives the full variable domain: EPEVTQTPSHQVTQMGQEVILRCVPISNHLYFYWYRQILGQKVEFLVSFYNNEISEKSEIFDDQFSVERPDGSNFTLKIRSTKLEDSAMYFCASTPRDRLNYGYTFGSGTRLTVV.